This TCR beta chain was sequenced during a study of cytomegalovirus exposure and HLA in healthy donors. Study outcomes and limitations: CMV serostatus was the only recorded immune exposure for donors. In a later analysis, V- and J-gene trimming of beta chains associated with a DCLRE1C missense variant, replicated independently. Researchers counted around 170 TCR beta chains as cytomegalovirus-associated.

Researchers ran the PCR with 60 Vbeta and 13 Jbeta primers. The table came from immunoSEQ multiplex PCR; TCRdb's copy has only in-frame clones and leaves some out. The sample consists of tens of thousands of clones, approximately 78% of them appearing once. In regard to this clone: Its antigen is currently unknown.

The length of the CDR3 is 17 residues. In germline, CDR1 is SNHLY, CDR2 FYNNEI. With 0 bases removed from V and 2 bases from J, the gap between germline ends came to 15 bases. The source of this sequence is a man in his late teens or twenties in good health and CMV-seronegative. The sequenced sample consisted of PBMCs. V gene TRBV2 combines with J gene TRBJ2-3; D is perhaps TRBD2 (7 bases). CDR3 nucleotides: TGTGCCAGCAGTGAAGCATCGGCGGGGGCCCCCACAGATACGCAGTATTTT. Translating it yields CASSEASAGAPTDTQYF.